Below, 23 T cell receptor beta chains from the same sample are listed, as sequenced in a study of shared clonotypes between healthy human individuals (dated by TCRdb to between 2020 and 2021). Library preparation was by the immunoSEQ multiplex PCR assay. The clones in this table, taken by TCRdb from immuneACCESS, are in-frame only. Not every clone is retained; where verified, under half of the shortfall comes from an unresolved V gene, and the cause of the rest is unknown. This sample gives around 2.5 million clones in total; approximately 93% of them show up just once. 0.36% of the sample lies in the top ten. The sample taken for sequencing was naive CD4+ T cells from PBMCs. This specimen's cell subset or site label, interpreted: CD45RA+ positively selected. The receptors come from a man aged 18 to 30 in good health. Some clones in this sample may be carry-over from other donors' samples.

The J gene is TRBJ1-1, the V gene TRBV23-1; perhaps TRBD1 as D (5 bases). TRBV23-1 is given ORF status, its function remaining uncertain. The V gene lost 4 bases and the J gene lost 1 base, with 28 bases spanning the gap. The CDR3 length is 20 residues. CDR3 coding DNA: TGCGCCAGCAGTCTGGGGGAGGGGACGAGGGATGGCGCATCGAACACTGAAGCTTTCTTT. As protein: CASSLGEGTRDGASNTEAFF.

This clone has only a few counts. The V gene is TRBV25-1, the J gene TRBJ1-1; 7 positions match TRBD1. The CDR3 spans 13 residues. The ends lost 3 bases at V and 4 bases at J; junction bases unmatched: 2. Germline V gene data show CDR1 as MGHDK and CDR2 as SYGVNS. This CDR3 is CASSDRQGTEAFF. The CDR3 nucleotides read TGTGCCAGCAGTGATAGACAGGGCACTGAAGCTTTCTTT.

V is TRBV7-9 and J is TRBJ2-1; TRBD2 aligns across 14 bases. The trim removed 5 bases at V and 9 bases at J, leaving 9 bases unmatched. Germline V gene lookup returns CDR1 SEHNR and CDR2 FQNEAQ (reference sequence). This CDR3 region has 16 residues. The CDR3 loop reads CASSRQGLAGEAEQFF. CDR3 nucleotide sequence: TGTGCCAGCAGCCGCCAGGGACTAGCGGGAGAGGCTGAGCAGTTCTTC.

The rearrangement links TRBV5-1 to TRBJ2-2, with TRBD1 matching over 9 bases. From germline, CDR1 is SGHRS and CDR2 YFSETQ. The trim removed 0 bases at V and 1 base at J, leaving 1 base unmatched. The length of the CDR3 is 16 residues. CDR3 bases: TGCGCCAGCAGCTTGGGGACAGGGGTGAACACCGGGGAGCTGTTTTTT. This sequence encodes CASSLGTGVNTGELFF.

The V and J genes are TRBV5-4 and TRBJ2-3; the match to TRBD2 covers 11 bases. CDR3 length: 16 residues. Germline loops: CDR1 SGHNT, CDR2 YYREEE (reference sequence). The ends lost 5 bases at V and 0 bases at J; junction bases unmatched: 5. The CDR3 spells CASRGLADPSTDTQYF. The DNA for the CDR3 is TGTGCCAGCAGGGGACTAGCGGATCCTAGCACAGATACGCAGTATTTT. The whole variable domain, remainder taken from reference TRBV5-4 and TRBJ2-3, is ETGVTQSPTHLIKTRGQQVTLRCSSQSGHNTVSWYQQALGQGPQFIFQYYREEENGRGNFPPRFSGLQFPNYSSELNVNALELDDSALYLCASRGLADPSTDTQYFGPGTRLTVL.

The chain joins TRBV4-1 to TRBJ2-6; perhaps TRBD2 as D (6 bases). CDR3 size: 16 residues. CDR1 MGHRA and CDR2 YSYEKL come from the germline V gene. V was pared by 1 base and J by 0 bases, with 7 bases between. The CDR3 DNA reads as TGCGCCAGCAGCCAAGGGAGGGGCTCTGGGGCCAACGTCCTGACTTTC. The encoded protein is CASSQGRGSGANVLTF.

The CDR3 region has the DNA TGTGCCAGTAGCGACCCTGGACAGGTGCAAGAGACCCAGTACTTC. Amino acid sequence: CASSDPGQVQETQYF. The rearrangement joins TRBV19 to TRBJ2-5; TRBD1 matches 7 bases. J lost 2 bases, V lost 6 bases, and 9 bases had no gene match. In germline, CDR1 is LNHDA, CDR2 SQIVND (reference sequence). This CDR3 has 15 amino acids.

The chain joins TRBV11-3 to TRBJ1-6; D gene ambiguous. This CDR3 contains 13 residues. CDR1 SGHNT and CDR2 YENEEA come from the germline V gene. Trimming took off 0 bases at V and 10 bases at J, with 7 bases between the two ends. The CDR3 sequence: CASSLEGNSPLHF. The CDR3 DNA is TGTGCCAGCAGCTTAGAGGGAAACTCACCCCTCCACTTT.

This clone was seen once. The rearrangement joins TRBV15 to TRBJ2-1, with 8 bases identical to TRBD2. The germline gives CDR1 LNHNV, CDR2 YYDKDF (reference sequence). With V trimmed by 0 bases and J by 3 bases, 4 bases remained unmatched. The CDR3 has 16 residues. The CDR3 reads CATSRDGTRGYNEQFF. CDR3 nucleotides: TGTGCCACCAGCAGAGACGGGACTAGGGGCTACAATGAGCAGTTCTTC.

The J gene is TRBJ1-1, the V gene TRBV5-4, with D possibly TRBD1 on 6 matching bases. V lost 4 bases, J lost 4 bases, and 17 bases lay in between. Germline V lookup: CDR1 SGHNT, CDR2 YYREEE (reference sequence). This CDR3 comprises 15 residues. CDR3 nucleotides: TGTGCCAGCAGCCACCCTCCAGGGGATCCCACTGAAGCTTTCTTT. Amino acids: CASSHPPGDPTEAFF.

J is TRBJ2-1 and V is TRBV7-3; D might be TRBD1 (5 bases). The ends were cut back, 1 base at V and 2 bases at J, with 12 bases in the middle. Germline V CDR1 and CDR2: SGHTA, FQGTGA. CDR3 size: 16 residues. The CDR3 reads CASSLMGPRAYNEQFF. Written as DNA, the CDR3 is TGTGCCAGCAGCTTAATGGGGCCCCGGGCCTACAATGAGCAGTTCTTC.

The chain employs TRBV2 and TRBJ2-6; D not certain. The V and J ends lost 5 bases and 0 bases respectively, with 11 bases between them. The CDR3 is 16 amino acids. Germline CDR1 is SNHLY and CDR2 is FYNNEI. CDR3 nucleotides: TGTGCCAGCAGTTCCTCCCAGGTCTCTGGGGCCAACGTCCTGACTTTC. It encodes CASSSSQVSGANVLTF.

The chain uses TRBV29-1 and TRBJ2-2; TRBD1 matches 7 bases. The V segment lost 5 bases and the J segment 5 bases; nucleotides outside the gene matches: 8. The germline gives CDR1 SQVTM, CDR2 ANQGSEA. The CDR3 covers 14 residues. The CDR3 loop reads CSVTSGTATGELFF. The CDR3 nucleotides are TGCAGCGTTACGTCCGGGACAGCAACCGGGGAGCTGTTTTTT.

V and J are TRBV18 and TRBJ1-1; no definite D call. Germline V gene data show CDR1 as KGHSH and CDR2 as LQKENI. Trimming stripped 5 bases from V and 1 base from J, with 8 bases between. CDR3 length: 13 amino acids. Here the CDR3 reads CASSAGANTEAFF. CDR3 in DNA: TGTGCCAGCTCAGCCGGAGCGAACACTGAAGCTTTCTTT.

The chain uses TRBV6-1 and TRBJ1-1; TRBD1 agrees at 11 bases. This CDR3 is built from 14 residues. Trimming removed 1 base from V and 12 bases from J; junction bases left unmatched: 7. Germline V gives CDR1 MNHNS, CDR2 SASEGT. The CDR3 region has the DNA TGTGCCAGCAGTGAAGGGGACGGGACAGGGGGGACTTTCTTT. Translating it yields CASSEGDGTGGTFF.

The V call is TRBV30, the J call TRBJ1-2; 7 bases are a match to TRBD1. Germline CDR1 GTSNPN, CDR2 SVGIG (reference sequence). V lost 3 bases to trimming and J lost 7 bases; unmatched junction nucleotides: 11. This CDR3 spans 14 amino acids. Here the CDR3 DNA reads TGTGCCTGGAGGGATATACAGGGGCCGTCTGGCTACACCTTC. Its protein product is CAWRDIQGPSGYTF.

This chain joins TRBV6-6 and TRBJ2-7; D unclear. CDR1 is MNHNY, CDR2 SVGAGI, per germline (reference sequence). The V end lost 5 bases, the J end lost 2 bases, and 10 bases lay between the germline ends. This CDR3 is built from 13 residues. Written as DNA, the CDR3 is TGTGCCAGCAGTCGGATAGAGACCTACGAGCAGTACTTC. Amino acid sequence: CASSRIETYEQYF.

J is TRBJ2-6 and V is TRBV28; perhaps TRBD2 as D (6 bases). This CDR3 has 17 amino acids. The V and J ends lost 2 bases and 0 bases respectively, with 11 bases between them. Per the germline V gene, CDR1 is MDHEN and CDR2 is SYDVKM. The CDR3 here is CASSLTMGGSGANVLTF. As DNA, the CDR3 is TGTGCCAGCAGTTTAACGATGGGGGGCTCTGGGGCCAACGTCCTGACTTTC.

V gene TRBV29-1 combines with J gene TRBJ2-6; D possibly corresponds to TRBD1 (6 bases). Per germline, CDR1 SQVTM and CDR2 ANQGSEA. The ends were cut back, 0 bases at V and 2 bases at J, with 8 bases in the middle. The CDR3 consists of 15 residues. CDR3 in amino acids: CSVEDKGAGANVLTF. CDR3 sequence (DNA): TGCAGCGTTGAAGATAAGGGGGCTGGGGCCAACGTCCTGACTTTC.

J is TRBJ2-5 and V is TRBV7-7; TRBD2 matches at 7 bases. V shed 5 bases, J shed 5 bases, and the junction held 5 bases outside the gene matches. Germline assignment: CDR1 SSHAT and CDR2 FNYEAQ (reference sequence). The CDR3 is 13 residues long. The chain's CDR3 is CASSATSAETQYF. CDR3 nucleotides: TGTGCCAGCAGCGCCACTAGCGCCGAGACCCAGTACTTC.

The gene calls are TRBV7-9 and TRBJ2-6; 7 bases are shared with TRBD1. Germline CDR1 is SEHNR and CDR2 is FQNEAQ (reference sequence). V shed 5 bases, J shed 0 bases, and the junction held 7 bases outside the gene matches. The CDR3 spans 17 residues. CDR3 region: CASSGPGQTSGANVLTF. CDR3 coding DNA: TGTGCCAGCAGCGGCCCGGGACAGACCTCTGGGGCCAACGTCCTGACTTTC. The whole variable domain, remainder taken from reference TRBV7-9 and TRBJ2-6, is DTGVSQNPRHKITKRGQNVTFRCDPISEHNRLYWYRQTLGQGPEFLTYFQNEAQLEKSRLLSDRFSAERPKGSFSTLEIQRTEQGDSAMYLCASSGPGQTSGANVLTFGAGSRLTVL.

The sample holds a few counts of this clone. V usage is TRBV9 and J usage is TRBJ1-1; D is perhaps TRBD1 (6 bases). Trimming stripped 6 bases from V and 3 bases from J, with 18 bases between. Germline CDR1 and CDR2: SGDLS and YYNGEE. The CDR3 is 15 amino acids. The CDR3 reads CASTRREGDDTEAFF. CDR3 nucleotides: TGTGCCAGCACCCGACGGGAGGGGGATGACACTGAAGCTTTCTTT.

This sequence joins TRBV5-8 and TRBJ2-1, with 9 bases lining up with TRBD2. The germline V gene encodes CDR1 SGHTS and CDR2 YDEGEE. V trimming: 9 bases; J trimming: 9 bases; junction bases outside the gene matches: 16. CDR3 length equals 15 residues. CDR3 nucleotides: TGTGCCACCCAGGGCTCTAGCGGGAATCTCGGTGAGCAGTTCTTC. Protein: CATQGSSGNLGEQFF. The variable domain in full, completed from reference TRBV5-8 and TRBJ2-1, reads EAGVTQSPTHLIKTRGQQATLRCSPISGHTSVYWYQQALGLGLQFLLWYDEGEERNRGNFPPRFSGRQFPNYSSELNVNALELEDSALYLCATQGSSGNLGEQFFGPGTRLTVL.